One sample yielded the 17 T cell receptor beta chains listed below, sequenced in a study of T cell responses to AZD1222 COVID-19 vaccine. The data were produced by immunoSEQ multiplex PCR, yet TCRdb's version contains in-frame clones alone and is incomplete. Among some 130,000 clones listed, 80% to 95% were seen once. Sequencing was performed on peripheral blood, taken on day 0 of AZD1222 vaccination. The receptors were gathered from an adult in good health.

The chain has TRBV19 and TRBJ1-1; D is undetermined. CDR3 length: 12 residues. CDR1 and CDR2 from the germline V gene are LNHDA and SQIVND (reference sequence). The V end lost 0 bases, the J end lost 10 bases, and 9 bases lay between the germline ends. The CDR3 loop reads CASSIDSRGAFF. CDR3 nucleotide sequence: TGTGCCAGTAGTATAGATTCGCGAGGAGCTTTCTTT.

The chain combines TRBV5-1 with TRBJ2-7; 7 bases map to TRBD2. Germline CDR1 and CDR2: SGHRS and YFSETQ. The V and J ends lost 3 bases and 1 base, in that order; junction bases with no gene match: 7. This CDR3 has 15 residues. The CDR3 sequence is CASSSGLFPSYEQYF. For the CDR3, the DNA is TGCGCCAGCAGCTCGGGACTATTCCCTTCCTACGAGCAGTACTTC.

The chain employs TRBV19 and TRBJ1-2; no firm D call. Germline lookup yields CDR1 LNHDA and CDR2 SQIVND (reference sequence). V was clipped by 10 bases and J by 0 bases, with 9 bases between them. CDR3 length: 12 residues. DNA for the CDR3: TGTGCCATTTCCGCCGCTAACTATGGCTACACCTTC. Its translation: CAISAANYGYTF.

The rearrangement links TRBV28 to TRBJ1-4; TRBD1 is a possible D gene (5 bases). CDR3 length equals 15 residues. CDR1 is MDHEN and CDR2 is SYDVKM in the germline V gene. With 2 bases removed from V and 6 bases from J, the gap between germline ends came to 13 bases. The CDR3: CASSLGGWVHEKLFF. Here the CDR3 DNA reads TGTGCCAGCAGTTTAGGGGGTTGGGTGCATGAAAAACTGTTTTTT.

The J gene is TRBJ1-1, the V gene TRBV19; D remains ambiguous. The CDR3 covers 15 residues. Between the trimmed V and J ends, which lost 1 base and 1 base, there was a span of 10 bases. Germline CDR1 is LNHDA and CDR2 is SQIVND (reference sequence). CDR3 protein: CASSIVGSANTEAFF. CDR3 coding DNA: TGTGCCAGTAGTATAGTCGGCAGCGCGAACACTGAAGCTTTCTTT.

This chain uses TRBV11-2 with TRBJ2-7; 7 bases align to TRBD1. The V segment lost 8 bases and the J segment 2 bases; nucleotides outside the gene matches: 9. The CDR3 is made up of 14 amino acids. Germline V gene lookup returns CDR1 SGHAT and CDR2 FQNNGV. In nucleotides, the CDR3 is TGTGCCAGCTCACGACAGGGTCTGACCTACGAGCAGTACTTC. Translated: CASSRQGLTYEQYF.

V and J are TRBV19 and TRBJ1-3, with D perhaps TRBD1 (5 bases). Germline CDR1 and CDR2: LNHDA and SQIVND (reference sequence). CDR3 size: 15 residues. V was cut by 11 bases and J by 0 bases, with 17 bases left in between. The CDR3: CASTSGRNSGNTIYF. The DNA for the CDR3 is TGTGCCTCTACCTCGGGACGAAACTCTGGAAACACCATATATTTT. The whole variable domain, remainder taken from reference TRBV19 and TRBJ1-3, is DGGITQSPKYLFRKEGQNVTLSCEQNLNHDAMYWYRQDPGQGLRLIYYSQIVNDFQKGDIAEGYSVSREKKESFPLTVTSAQKNPTAFYLCASTSGRNSGNTIYFGEGSWLTVV.

The V call is TRBV4-2, the J call TRBJ2-7; tentative D call: TRBD2 (5 bases). Germline V CDR1 and CDR2: LGHNA, YNFKEQ. Trimming removed 2 bases from V and 6 bases from J, with 8 bases in between. The CDR3 is made up of 12 amino acids. CDR3: CASSQYGVEQYF. CDR3 DNA: TGTGCCAGCAGCCAATACGGGGTCGAGCAGTACTTC.

The J gene is TRBJ2-7, the V gene TRBV16; D is unclear. In germline, CDR1 is KGHSY, CDR2 FQNENV. The CDR3 totals 11 residues. V lost 4 bases and J lost 4, with 5 bases in between. DNA of the CDR3: TGTGCCAGCAGCCCGGAATACGAGCAGTACTTC. Its protein product is CASSPEYEQYF.

This chain's CDR3 is CASSLEAGGWDTQYF. In DNA form, the CDR3 reads TGCGCCAGCAGCTTGGAGGCGGGAGGATGGGATACGCAGTATTTT. The chain is built from TRBV5-1 and TRBJ2-3; 8 bases fit TRBD2. The CDR3 runs to 15 residues. Germline V gene sequence: CDR1 SGHRS, CDR2 YFSETQ. V dropped 0 bases and J dropped 6; count of bases not matched to a gene: 6.

This rearrangement joins TRBV28 to TRBJ1-5; the D gene is possibly TRBD1 (6 bases). The CDR3 sequence is 14 residues long. The V gene lost 3 bases and the J gene lost 4 bases, with 10 bases spanning the gap. Germline-derived CDR1 and CDR2 are MDHEN and SYDVKM. The CDR3: CASSLNQGNQPQHF. As DNA, the CDR3 is TGTGCCAGCAGTTTGAATCAGGGGAATCAGCCCCAGCATTTT.

This chain connects TRBV19 to TRBJ1-5, with D possibly being TRBD1 (5 bases). Trimming cost V 5 bases and J 9 bases, with 23 bases left between them. Germline V lookup: CDR1 LNHDA, CDR2 SQIVND (reference sequence). The CDR3 is 16 amino acids. The CDR3: CASSPNRFPQGAPQHF. In nucleotides, the CDR3 is TGTGCCAGTAGTCCAAACAGGTTCCCTCAGGGAGCGCCCCAGCATTTT.

This chain links TRBV14 with TRBJ2-1, with D perhaps matching TRBD1 (6 bases). Trimming pared 3 bases from V and 6 bases from J, leaving 12 bases between. CDR3 size: 14 residues. Germline V gene sequence: CDR1 SGHDN, CDR2 FVKESK. The DNA of the CDR3 is TGTGCCAGCAGCCACCCAAAGGACAGCAATGAGCAGTTCTTC. Translation gives CASSHPKDSNEQFF.

This chain links TRBV4-3 with TRBJ2-7; D unresolved. The CDR3 has 16 amino acids. CDR1 is LGHNA and CDR2 is YSLEER in the germline V gene. Trimming removed 1 base at V and 2 bases at J, with 15 bases between. The CDR3: CASSQGVSLVTYEQYF. As DNA, the CDR3 is TGCGCCAGCAGCCAAGGCGTCAGTTTAGTTACCTACGAGCAGTACTTC.

The gene calls are TRBV7-7 and TRBJ2-2, with D perhaps TRBD2 (6 bases). Deletions cut 1 base from V and 2 bases from J, with 11 bases between. Germline V gene data show CDR1 as SSHAT and CDR2 as FNYEAQ (reference sequence). The CDR3 consists of 16 residues. The CDR3 nucleotides read TGTGCCAGCAGCTTAGGTAGCGGAGCTAACACCGGGGAGCTGTTTTTT. Amino acid sequence: CASSLGSGANTGELFF. The whole variable domain, filled in from reference TRBV7-7 and TRBJ2-2, reads GAGVSQSPRYKVTKRGQDVTLRCDPISSHATLYWYQQALGQGPEFLTYFNYEAQPDKSGLPSDRFSAERPEGSISTLTIQRTEQRDSAMYRCASSLGSGANTGELFFGEGSRLTVL.

The V call is TRBV10-2, the J call TRBJ2-1; the match to TRBD2 covers 10 bases. Germline values: CDR1 WSHSY, CDR2 SAAADI. V shed 8 bases and J 9 bases; nucleotides not matched to a gene: 10. CDR3 size: 14 residues. The CDR3: CASLSGRARPEQFF. Here the CDR3 DNA reads TGCGCCAGCCTAAGCGGGAGGGCCCGACCTGAGCAGTTCTTC.

The chain combines TRBV28 with TRBJ2-2, with D possibly TRBD2 on 6 matching bases. Germline assignment: CDR1 MDHEN and CDR2 SYDVKM. Deletions cut 4 bases from V and 5 bases from J, with 14 bases between. The CDR3 has 15 amino acids. The CDR3 loop is CASSSLSGGTGELFF. The CDR3 region has the DNA TGTGCCAGCAGTTCCCTTAGTGGGGGGACCGGGGAGCTGTTTTTT.